This T cell receptor beta chain was retrieved from a study of blood T cell repertoires in COVID-19. Looking at the study overall: Sites across the United States, Italy and Spain contributed samples from acute and convalescent COVID-19. PBMCs, B-cell-depleted T cells, or T cells provided the cDNA or gDNA that made up the material.

Seattle participants joined during active infection and were tracked over time. Study processing details: The assay estimated nucleated cells by amplifying reference gene primers. The table came from immunoSEQ multiplex PCR; TCRdb's copy has only in-frame clones and leaves some out. Clonal size and the V and J genes are those of that table, whereas D and trimming came from the DNA. This sample has roughly 150,000 clones, with about 82% found just once. V was pared by 3 bases and J by 10 bases, with 12 bases between. Germline CDR1 is MNHEY and CDR2 is SMNVEV (reference sequence). The CDR3 consists of 13 residues.

The rearrangement joins TRBV27 to TRBJ1-4; a weak D match, TRBD1 (5 bases). The sample comprised peripheral blood. The source is a woman aged 80 or older with COVID-19, enrolled during active disease. The CDR3 loop is CASSFSRGGKLFF. The CDR3 nucleotides read TGTGCCAGCAGTTTCTCACGGGGGGGAAAACTGTTTTTT.